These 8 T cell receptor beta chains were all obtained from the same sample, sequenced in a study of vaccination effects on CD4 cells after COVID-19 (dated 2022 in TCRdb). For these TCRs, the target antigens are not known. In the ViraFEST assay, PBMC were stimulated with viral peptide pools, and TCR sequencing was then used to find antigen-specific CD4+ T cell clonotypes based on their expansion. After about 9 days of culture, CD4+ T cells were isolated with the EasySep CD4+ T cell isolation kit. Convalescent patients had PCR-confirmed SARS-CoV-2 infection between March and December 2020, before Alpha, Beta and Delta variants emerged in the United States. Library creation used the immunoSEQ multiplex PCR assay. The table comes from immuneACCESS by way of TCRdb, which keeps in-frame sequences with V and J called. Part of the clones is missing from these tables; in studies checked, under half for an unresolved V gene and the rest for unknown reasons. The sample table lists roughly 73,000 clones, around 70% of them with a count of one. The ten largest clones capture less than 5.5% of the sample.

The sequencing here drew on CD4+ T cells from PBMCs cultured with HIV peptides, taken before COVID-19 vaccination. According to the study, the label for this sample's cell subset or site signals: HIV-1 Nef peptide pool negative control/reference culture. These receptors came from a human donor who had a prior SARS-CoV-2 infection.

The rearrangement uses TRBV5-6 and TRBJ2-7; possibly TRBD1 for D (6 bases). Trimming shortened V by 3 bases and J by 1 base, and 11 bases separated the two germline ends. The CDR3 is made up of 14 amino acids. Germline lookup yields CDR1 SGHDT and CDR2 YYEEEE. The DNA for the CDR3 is TGTGCCAGCAGCTCCGACGGACAGTCCTACGAGCAGTACTTC. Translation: CASSSDGQSYEQYF.

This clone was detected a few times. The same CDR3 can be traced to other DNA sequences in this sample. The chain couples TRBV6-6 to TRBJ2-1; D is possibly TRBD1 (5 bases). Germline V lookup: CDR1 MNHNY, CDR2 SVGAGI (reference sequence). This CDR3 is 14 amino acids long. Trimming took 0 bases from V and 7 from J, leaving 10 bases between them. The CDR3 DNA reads TGTGCCAGCAGTTACTCCAGGGTGTATAATGAGCAGTTCTTC. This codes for CASSYSRVYNEQFF.

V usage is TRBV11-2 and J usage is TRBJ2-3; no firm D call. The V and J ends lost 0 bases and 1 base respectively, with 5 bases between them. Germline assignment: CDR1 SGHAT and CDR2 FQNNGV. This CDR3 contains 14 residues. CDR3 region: CASSLDSGTDTQYF. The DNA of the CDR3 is TGTGCCAGCAGCTTAGATTCGGGCACAGATACGCAGTATTTT.

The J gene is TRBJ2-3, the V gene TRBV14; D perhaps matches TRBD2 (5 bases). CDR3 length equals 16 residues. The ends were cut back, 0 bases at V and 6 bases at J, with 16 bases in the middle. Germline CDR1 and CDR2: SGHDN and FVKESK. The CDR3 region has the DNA TGTGCCAGCAGCCAAGACAGCGGAGCCATTTCGGATACGCAGTATTTT. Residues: CASSQDSGAISDTQYF.

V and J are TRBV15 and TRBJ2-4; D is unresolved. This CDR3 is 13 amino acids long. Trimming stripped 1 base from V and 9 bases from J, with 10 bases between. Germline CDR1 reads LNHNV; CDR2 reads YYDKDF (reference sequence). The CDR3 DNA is TGTGCCACCAGCAGAGGAAGTTATGGCATTCAGTACTTC. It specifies CATSRGSYGIQYF.

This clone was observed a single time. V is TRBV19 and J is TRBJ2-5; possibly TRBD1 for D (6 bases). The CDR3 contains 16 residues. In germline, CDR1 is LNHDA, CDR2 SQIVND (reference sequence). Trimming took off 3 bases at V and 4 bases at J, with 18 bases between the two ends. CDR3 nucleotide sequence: TGTGCCAGTAGTATTTCTGGGGGCCGTGGGGCAGAGACCCAGTACTTC. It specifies CASSISGGRGAETQYF.

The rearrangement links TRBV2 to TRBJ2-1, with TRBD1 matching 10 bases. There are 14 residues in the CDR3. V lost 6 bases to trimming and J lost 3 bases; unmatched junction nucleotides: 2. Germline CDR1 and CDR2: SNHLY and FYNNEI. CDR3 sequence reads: CASSWTGGYNEQFF. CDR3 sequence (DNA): TGTGCCAGCAGCTGGACAGGGGGCTACAATGAGCAGTTCTTC.

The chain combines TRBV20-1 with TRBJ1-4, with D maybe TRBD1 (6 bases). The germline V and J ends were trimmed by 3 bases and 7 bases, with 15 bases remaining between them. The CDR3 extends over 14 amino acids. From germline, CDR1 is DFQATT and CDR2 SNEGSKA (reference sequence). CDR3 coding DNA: TGCAGTGCTAGTTCGCAGGGGTGGGGTGAAAAACTGTTTTTT. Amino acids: CSASSQGWGEKLFF.